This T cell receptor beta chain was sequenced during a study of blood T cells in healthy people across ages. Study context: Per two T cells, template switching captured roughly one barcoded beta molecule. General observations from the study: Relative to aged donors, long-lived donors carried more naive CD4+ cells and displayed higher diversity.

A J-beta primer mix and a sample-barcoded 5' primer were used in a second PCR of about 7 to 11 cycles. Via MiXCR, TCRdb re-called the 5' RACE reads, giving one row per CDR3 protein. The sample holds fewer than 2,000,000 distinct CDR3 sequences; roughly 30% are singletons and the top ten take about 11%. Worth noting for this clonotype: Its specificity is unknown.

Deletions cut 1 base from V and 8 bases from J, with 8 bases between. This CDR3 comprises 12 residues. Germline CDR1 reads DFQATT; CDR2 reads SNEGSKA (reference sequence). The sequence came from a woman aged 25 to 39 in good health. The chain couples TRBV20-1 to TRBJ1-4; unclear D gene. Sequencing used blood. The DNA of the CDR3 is TGCAGTGCTAGAGGTTTAGGGGAAAAACTGTTTTTT. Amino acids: CSARGLGEKLFF.